The next 32 T cell receptor delta chains were all read from a single sample in a study of gamma-delta chains in newborns, infants, children. TCRdb re-called clones from the reads via CATT. The sample lists approximately 4,900 delta-chain clones; approximately 3.9% were seen once. The source material was blood. These receptor sequences come from a child who was a newborn, infant or young child, either healthy, febrile or measles-vaccinated (not recorded which).

This clone appeared a few times. The likely explanation is a read error, given a far larger clone one base away. Distinct nucleotide sequences in the sample also encode this CDR3. The CDR3 region is CALGDRPPTGGYQTITDKLIF. Here the CDR3 DNA reads TGTGCTCTTGGGGATCGACCCCCGACTGGGGGATACCAAACTATAACTGATAAACTCATCTTT. The chain combines TRDV1 with TRDJ1; the match to TRDD3 covers 12 bases. This CDR3 is built from 21 residues. The V gene end was trimmed by 3 bases and the J gene end by 5 bases; junction bases not matched to a gene: 22. CDR1 and CDR2 from the germline V gene are TSWWSYY and QGS.

This clone turned up a few times. TCRdb's entry gives the protein of a much larger clone, which mismatches this DNA's translation at residue 4, likely from a read error; the protein reported here is translated from the DNA. V usage is TRDV2 and J usage is TRDJ3; maybe TRDD3 (5 bases). V lost 6 bases and J 2 bases, leaving 16 bases between the germline ends. CDR1 and CDR2 from the germline V gene are GEAIGNYY and EKD. The CDR3 has 17 residues. Here the CDR3 reads CACNPFSDTWDTRQMFF. CDR3 coding DNA: TGTGCCTGTAACCCTTTTTCGGATACCTGGGACACCCGACAGATGTTTTTC.

Regarding this clone: The protein TCRdb lists belongs to a much larger clone and differs from this DNA's translation at residue 7, which points to a read error; the protein shown is made from the DNA. The chain is built from TRDV2 and TRDJ1, with D hard to call. The CDR3 consists of 14 residues. V was trimmed by 1 base and J by 4 bases, leaving 12 bases between them. Germline CDR1 and CDR2: GEAIGNYY and EKD. The CDR3 loop is CACDTDRVIDKLIF. CDR3 nucleotide sequence: TGTGCCTGTGACACGGACCGGGTGATCGATAAACTCATCTTT.

This clone was detected only a few times. Since a far larger clone is one base different, this is likely a read error. This specimen includes other DNA sequences encoding the same CDR3. The chain uses TRDV2 and TRDJ3; 12 bases line up with TRDD3. The CDR3 is made up of 16 amino acids. Germline V gene lookup returns CDR1 GEAIGNYY and CDR2 EKD. Here the CDR3 reads CACDTGGYRDTRQMFF. As DNA, the CDR3 is TGTGCCTGCGACACTGGGGGATACCGGGACACCCGACAGATGTTTTTC.

This clone was picked up a small number of times. This may stem from a read error, because a much larger clone lies one nucleotide away. Other DNA sequences of this sample code for an identical CDR3. The V call is TRDV1, the J call TRDJ3; weak D call: TRDD3 (5 bases). Per the germline V gene, CDR1 is TSWWSYY and CDR2 is QGS. The CDR3 loop spans 20 amino acids. In DNA form, the CDR3 reads TGTGCTCTCGGGGAACTCCCGGGTACCCCCCTCTCCTGGGACACCCGACAGATGTTTTTC. Translating it yields CALGELPGTPLSWDTRQMFF.

Only a few counts were recorded for this clone. Only one base separates this from a far larger clonotype, so it likely reflects a read error. This chain joins TRDV2 and TRDJ3, with 7 bases identical to TRDD3. The germline V gene has CDR1 GEAIGNYY and CDR2 EKD. The CDR3 has 17 amino acids. The V segment lost 4 bases and the J segment 1 base; nucleotides outside the gene matches: 6. Here the CDR3 reads CACDGGHASWDTRQMFF. The DNA for the CDR3 is TGTGCCTGTGATGGGGGACACGCGTCCTGGGACACCCGACAGATGTTTTTC.

As concerns this clone: A read error is likely here: a far larger clone is one base away. Other nucleotide sequences in the sample specify the same CDR3. The chain combines TRDV2 with TRDJ2; 7 nucleotides match TRDD3. Germline assignment: CDR1 GEAIGNYY and CDR2 EKD. This CDR3 has 13 residues. The DNA for the CDR3 is TGTGCCTGTGACACCTGGGGGACAGCGCAACTCTTCTTT. Protein sequence: CACDTWGTAQLFF.

This clone was seen a few times. A read error likely explains why the TCRdb protein, taken from a much larger clone, differs from this DNA's translation at residue 8; the protein shown is translated from the DNA. V is TRDV3 and J is TRDJ1, with 7 bases aligning to TRDD3. CDR1 is TVYSNPD, CDR2 GDNSRS, per germline (reference sequence). With V trimmed by 0 bases and J by 0 bases, 13 bases remained unmatched. The CDR3 length is 17 residues. In nucleotides, the CDR3 is TGTGCCTTTAGCTGGCGGGGGATGCTCTCGTACACCGATAAACTCATCTTT. This translates into CAFSWRGMLSYTDKLIF.

This clone has only a few counts. The V call is TRDV1, the J call TRDJ1, with 9 bases that match TRDD3. V lost 5 bases to trimming and J lost 3 bases; unmatched junction nucleotides: 25. Germline V gives CDR1 TSWWSYY, CDR2 QGS. The CDR3 extends over 21 amino acids. The CDR3 DNA follows: TGTGCTCTTGGGAACTTAGACCTTCCTCAATTGGGGGATAATGACGCCGATAAACTCATCTTT. This codes for CALGNLDLPQLGDNDADKLIF.

About this clone itself: It is likely a read error: a sequence one base away is far more abundant. The sample has other DNA sequences that encode this CDR3 too. The chain joins TRDV3 to TRDJ3, with 8 bases lining up with TRDD3. Germline V gene data show CDR1 as TVYSNPD and CDR2 as GDNSRS (reference sequence). The CDR3 covers 16 residues. This chain's CDR3 is CASGLGGSWDTRQMFF. CDR3 in DNA: TGCGCCTCCGGACTGGGGGGGTCCTGGGACACCCGACAGATGTTTTTC.

This clone was counted only a few times. Given a far larger clone just one base away, this is likely a sequencing read error. This chain joins TRDV1 and TRDJ2; TRDD3 matches at 8 bases. CDR3 length equals 21 residues. Per germline, CDR1 TSWWSYY and CDR2 QGS. The J segment lost 3 bases and the V segment lost 5 bases, leaving 23 bases of the junction unmatched. DNA of the CDR3: TGTGCTCTTGGGAAGACACTTCCTTCCGACTTACTGGGGGCCGTGACAGCACAACTCTTCTTT. Translated: CALGKTLPSDLLGAVTAQLFF.

In this sample, this clone turned up a few times. TCRdb has a much larger clone's protein, which differs at residue 3 from the translation of this DNA, likely because of a read error; what is shown is the protein translated from the DNA. The gene calls are TRDV1 and TRDJ1; perhaps TRDD3 as D (6 bases). The CDR3 is 18 amino acids. Germline V lookup: CDR1 TSWWSYY, CDR2 QGS. The CDR3 loop is CAPGEPHELASGSDKLIF. The DNA for the CDR3 is TGTGCTCCTGGGGAACCCCACGAACTGGCCTCAGGCTCCGATAAACTCATCTTT.

This clone has just a few counts. This may be a read error: a much more frequent sequence differs by one nucleotide. The same CDR3 also results from other DNA sequences found in this sample. The chain has TRDV1 and TRDJ1, with D hard to call. With 4 bases removed from V and 5 bases from J, the gap between germline ends came to 14 bases. Germline V gives CDR1 TSWWSYY, CDR2 QGS. The CDR3 contains 14 residues. The CDR3 nucleotides read TGTGCTCTTGGGGTACCTCCAGGTGGGGATAAACTCATCTTT. It yields the protein CALGVPPGGDKLIF.

About this clone itself: This sample includes further DNA sequences coding for the same CDR3. The J gene is TRDJ1, the V gene TRDV1; 8 positions match TRDD3. The CDR3 spans 19 residues. CDR1 is TSWWSYY and CDR2 is QGS in the germline V gene. V gave up 3 bases and J gave up 8 bases; unmatched junction bases: 23. The CDR3 region is CALGELFFRSTGGYGKLIF. The CDR3 DNA sequence: TGTGCTCTTGGGGAGCTGTTCTTCCGAAGTACTGGGGGGTACGGGAAACTCATCTTT.

The sample holds a few counts of this clone. A far larger clone is one nucleotide away, so this likely arose from a read error. J is TRDJ2 and V is TRDV2; TRDD3 matches 8 bases. This CDR3 region has 15 residues. V lost 3 bases, J lost 1 base, and 3 bases stayed unmatched. Germline CDR1 reads GEAIGNYY; CDR2 reads EKD. The DNA of the CDR3 is TGTGCCTGTGACGCCGGGGGATATTTGACAGCACAACTCTTCTTT. Protein: CACDAGGYLTAQLFF.

This clone rates as medium-sized. Other DNA sequences in this specimen translate into the identical CDR3. The genes are TRDV3 and TRDJ1; D might be TRDD3 (5 bases). Trimming left V 3 bases short and J 0 bases short, with 17 bases between. CDR3 length equals 15 residues. Germline lookup yields CDR1 TVYSNPD and CDR2 GDNSRS (reference sequence). This CDR3 reads CALRTGGRYTDKLIF. In DNA form, the CDR3 reads TGTGCCTTACGTACTGGTGGCCGGTACACCGATAAACTCATCTTT.

This clone turned up a few times. A junction boundary mismatches the germline segment, possibly from a read error. This chain links TRDV2 with TRDJ3; 9 nucleotides match TRDD3. In germline, CDR1 is GEAIGNYY, CDR2 EKD. This CDR3 region has 16 residues. The chain's CDR3 is CSCDWGSPWDTRQMFF. For the CDR3, the DNA is TGTTCCTGTGACTGGGGGAGCCCCTGGGACACCCGACAGATGTTCTTC.

On this clone: Sequence at one end of the junction differs from germline and may be a read error. This rearrangement joins TRDV1 to TRDJ3; D gene ambiguous. The CDR3 loop spans 20 amino acids. From germline, CDR1 is TSWWSYY and CDR2 QGS. The chain's CDR3 is CALGELPGTPLPWYTRQMFF. CDR3 DNA sequence: TGTGCTCTTGGGGAACTCCCGGGTACCCCCCTCCCCTGGTACACCCGACAGATGTTTTTC.

On this clone: TCRdb's entry gives the protein of a much larger clone, which mismatches this DNA's translation at residue 3, likely from a read error; the protein reported here is translated from the DNA. The V and J genes are TRDV1 and TRDJ1; 13 nucleotides agree with TRDD3. This CDR3 is 19 amino acids long. Germline CDR1 and CDR2: TSWWSYY and QGS. CDR3: CAPGELFFRSTGGYGKLIF. The DNA for the CDR3 is TGTGCTCCTGGGGAACTGTTCTTCCGAAGTACTGGGGGATACGGGAAACTCATCTTT.

To note about this clone: This is likely an artifact of a read error, given a far larger clone one base away. At the DNA level, this CDR3 is encoded by other sequences in the same sample as well. The genes are TRDV1 and TRDJ2; 8 nucleotides agree with TRDD3. The germline V gene has CDR1 TSWWSYY and CDR2 QGS. This CDR3 is built from 18 residues. The CDR3 coding sequence is TGTGCTCTTGGGGTCCAACTGGGGGTTAACATTTTGACAGCGCAACTCTTCTTT. Its protein is CALGVQLGVNILTAQLFF.

The sample holds a few counts of this clone. The translation of this DNA and the TCRdb protein of a much larger clone differ at residue 3, probably owing to a read error; the protein shown here is translated from the DNA. The gene calls are TRDV3 and TRDJ1; 9 nucleotides align to TRDD3. Germline CDR1 TVYSNPD, CDR2 GDNSRS (reference sequence). CDR3 length: 17 residues. The CDR3 here is CALSWRGILSYTDKLIF. The CDR3, as DNA: TGTGCCCTTAGCTGGCGGGGGATACTCTCGTACACCGATAAACTCATCTTT. Together with reference TRDV3 and TRDJ1, the CDR3 gives the full variable domain: CDKVTQSSPDQTVASGSEVVLLCTYDTVYSNPDLFWYRIRPDYSFQFVFYGDNSRSEGADFTQGRFSVKHILTQKAFHLVISPVRTEDSATYYCALSWRGILSYTDKLIFGKGTRVTVEP.

By sample share, this clone is medium-sized. The sample contains more than one DNA sequence encoding this CDR3. V usage is TRDV1 and J usage is TRDJ1; perhaps TRDD3 as D (8 bases). The germline V gene has CDR1 TSWWSYY and CDR2 QGS. Deletions cut 5 bases from V and 3 bases from J, with 34 bases between. The CDR3 runs 21 residues. In DNA, the CDR3 is TGTGCTCTTGGGAACTTAGACCTTCCTCAATTGGGGGATGATGACGCCGATAAACTCATCTTT. Translated: CALGNLDLPQLGDDDADKLIF.

With regard to this clone: The TCRdb record carries a much larger clone's protein, which differs from this DNA's translation at residue 17; a read error is the likely cause, and the protein listed here is the DNA translation. The V gene is TRDV1, the J gene TRDJ2; TRDD3 matches at 7 bases. The germline CDR1 and CDR2 sequences are TSWWSYY and QGS. The CDR3 runs to 19 residues. CDR3 loop: CALGEFTTVGGSLTAQIFF. CDR3 DNA: TGTGCTCTTGGGGAATTTACTACGGTCGGGGGATCTTTGACAGCACAAATCTTCTTT.

This clone was observed a few times. A read error is possible here, since a much larger clone lies one base away. The sample holds other DNA sequences that translate to the same CDR3. This chain connects TRDV1 to TRDJ1; 7 bases are a match to TRDD3. The CDR3 spans 15 residues. Germline V gene lookup returns CDR1 TSWWSYY and CDR2 QGS. V lost 3 bases, J lost 8 bases, and 12 bases stayed unmatched. CDR3 nucleotides: TGTGCTCTTGGGGACCCTAAGGCTGGATACGGAAAACTCATCTTT. Protein: CALGDPKAGYGKLIF.

Comment on this clone: TCRdb's protein, taken from a much larger clone, differs from this DNA's translation at residue 5, likely owing to a read error; the protein displayed comes from the DNA. The V and J genes are TRDV2 and TRDJ2; 7 bases are shared with TRDD3. Germline CDR1 and CDR2: GEAIGNYY and EKD. V shed 2 bases, J shed 7 bases, and the junction held 6 bases outside the gene matches. CDR3 length: 14 residues. The CDR3 protein is CACDIVGIQAQLFF. The CDR3 region has the DNA TGTGCCTGTGACATCGTCGGGATACAAGCACAACTCTTCTTT.

In its sample, this clone was seen a few times. The protein in TCRdb stems from a much larger clone and differs at residue 4 from this DNA's translation, likely a read error; here the protein is translated from the DNA. The gene calls are TRDV1 and TRDJ1; 12 bases agree with TRDD3. The germline V gene encodes CDR1 TSWWSYY and CDR2 QGS. The length of the CDR3 is 19 residues. The DNA for the CDR3 is TGTGCTCTTGAGGAACTAAAGGTCTGGGGGATACGCGGGACCGATAAACTCATCTTT. Residues: CALEELKVWGIRGTDKLIF.

This clone is classed as medium-sized. V usage is TRDV1 and J usage is TRDJ1, with 12 nucleotides matching TRDD3. The CDR3 runs 19 residues. Per germline, CDR1 TSWWSYY and CDR2 QGS. Trimming cost V 0 bases and J 8 bases; bases outside gene matches: 16. In DNA, the CDR3 is TGTGCTCTTGGGGAACTAAAATTTACGGCGGCTGGGGGATACGGGAAACTCATCTTT. Its translation is CALGELKFTAAGGYGKLIF.

This clone is judged medium-sized. A read error likely explains this, since a far larger clone differs by one base. V gene TRDV2 combines with J gene TRDJ3, with 7 bases aligning to TRDD3. Germline lookup yields CDR1 GEAIGNYY and CDR2 EKD. The CDR3 spans 16 residues. The CDR3 nucleotides read TGTGCCTGTGACTGGGGGAGCTCCTGGGACACCCGACAGGTGTTTTTC. It is translated as CACDWGSSWDTRQVFF.

This clone was seen a few times. This DNA's translation differs at residue 18 from TCRdb's protein, which comes from a much larger clone; a read error is likely, and the protein shown is translated from the DNA. The rearrangement uses TRDV2 and TRDJ3, with TRDD3 matching 13 bases. Germline V gene data show CDR1 as GEAIGNYY and CDR2 as EKD. This CDR3 has 20 amino acids. The CDR3 loop is CACDFLLGDTRSWDTRQTFF. DNA for the CDR3: TGTGCCTGTGACTTCTTACTGGGGGATACGCGCTCCTGGGACACCCGACAGACGTTTTTC.

A remark on this clone: It is likely a read error: a sequence one base away is far more abundant. The chain joins TRDV1 to TRDJ1; D perhaps matches TRDD2 (5 bases). Trimming left V 1 base short and J 0 bases short, with 27 bases between. Germline V gene sequence: CDR1 TSWWSYY, CDR2 QGS. The CDR3 length is 21 residues. The CDR3 DNA reads TGTGCTCTTGGGGAACCACCTCCCTACTTGTATTACGGACTGTACACCGATAAACTCATCTTT. As protein: CALGEPPPYLYYGLYTDKLIF.

This clone is labeled as medium-sized. Other DNA variants within this sample encode the same CDR3. This chain uses TRDV1 with TRDJ3, with TRDD3 matching over 11 bases. The CDR3 contains 20 residues. V lost 3 bases, J lost 0 bases, and 7 bases stayed unmatched. CDR1 TSWWSYY and CDR2 QGS come from the germline V gene. The CDR3 reads CALGEPPGGYPSWDTRQMFF. The DNA of the CDR3 is TGTGCTCTTGGGGAGCCTCCTGGGGGATACCCCTCCTGGGACACCCGACAGATGTTTTTC.

This clone turned up a few times. A far larger clone is just one base off, so this is likely a read error. Within the sample, other DNA sequences also encode this same CDR3. The chain recombines TRDV3 with TRDJ2; 8 bases align to TRDD3. The germline V gene encodes CDR1 TVYSNPD and CDR2 GDNSRS (reference sequence). The CDR3 totals 18 residues. Unmatched junction bases numbered 21, after V lost 5 bases and J lost 4 bases. CDR3 region: CAPRGLPTGTGGTAQLFF. The CDR3 nucleotides read TGTGCCCCCCGAGGCCTACCTACGGGGACTGGGGGGACAGCACAACTCTTCTTT.